This T cell receptor (beta chain) stems from a study of cytomegalovirus exposure and HLA in healthy donors (TCRdb year 2017). About the investigation overall: An earlier analysis of about 560 of the donors reported about 300 Gb of sequence data and 95 million to 120 million unique TCR beta sequences obtained from about 170 million T cells. An early release covering more than 500 HLA-typed donors comprised roughly 300 gigabases of sequencing data and around 80 million unique TCR sequences. Among the roughly 390 genotyped donors, around 81% belonged to the genetic ancestry cluster associated with self-reported Caucasian donors. The aim of the study was to test whether cataloging public T cell receptors could identify signatures of past pathogen exposure. The T cell repertoires of several hundred subjects were profiled by immunosequencing and related to cytomegalovirus serostatus. Along with the roughly 610-subject first cohort, a separate validation cohort of roughly 110 different subjects was used. To predict cytomegalovirus infection status, the study combined high-throughput TCR immunosequencing, statistical association of individual TCRs with disease status, and machine learning. A later analysis re-examined previously published TCR beta repertoires from several hundred donors and added high-resolution HLA genotyping to investigate patterns of TCR occurrence. Rather than using new phenotypic data, the later analysis identified candidate immune exposures from TCR beta sequences and from how often those sequences occurred across donors. An earlier analysis of nearly 600 of the donors applied high-throughput TCR beta sequencing to assess whether each TCR beta V gene segment acted as functional or pseudogenic. Donor age, sex, ethnicity and CMV serostatus were compiled alongside the repertoire data. In a later genetic analysis, genome-wide SNP genotypes for about 65% of the roughly 700 donors were used, and that subset was treated as a discovery cohort. All discovery cohort repertoires had been generated using a single sequencing platform. Class I and class II HLA loci were covered by the typing at four-digit resolution. Typing coverage differed by locus: A, B, C, DRB1 and DQB1 were typed in roughly 620-640 donors, DQA1 in about 500, DPA1 in 600 to 610, and DPB1 in just under 490. A few DR-DQ haplotypes were treated as single units for association and clustering because of strong linkage in the cohort. On average, roughly 250,000 unique TCR beta nucleotide sequences were sequenced per donor among some 420 genotyped donors of the cohort, with roughly 20% of those sequences being non-productive. Findings and caveats that apply to the study as a whole: Only TCR beta chains were sequenced in this cohort, and the absence of alpha or paired-chain data limited detectable features. While some public TCRs were present in many individuals, most TCR sequences turned up only very rarely across donors. An earlier analysis of some 560 of the donors showed that most TCR beta V segments appeared in productive rearrangements either about 87% or about 30% of the time, which broadly matched IMGT annotations. The authors suggested that the approach could potentially be generalized to other disease states and immunological phenotypes. In a later analysis, 16,951 TCR beta sequences were associated with specific HLA alleles at a false discovery rate of 0.05. A cluster of highly shared sequence variants was judged likely to represent a technical artifact of the sequencing pipeline. Because HLA typing was missing for some donors at each locus, association tests included only the typed subset. The study listed approximately 150 TCR beta chains as associated with cytomegalovirus. A later genetic analysis reported fewer N-insertions in productive TCRs among donors in an Asian-associated ancestry cluster than the roughly 700-donor mean. Cytomegalovirus status was reported to be diagnosed by the classifier with high specificity and sensitivity in both the original and validation cohorts. V-gene and J-gene trimming of TCR beta chains was associated with a missense DCLRE1C variant in a later genetic analysis, and the association was replicated in an independent cohort. Several of the top co-occurrence clusters appeared to be linked to parvovirus B19, influenza, CMV and Epstein-Barr virus, according to a later analysis. Some IMGT-functional V segments, including TRBV6-2 and TRBV6-3, could not be distinguished by the 87-base-pair reads and were therefore excluded. Linkage disequilibrium might explain the correlated functional status among segregating V segments, but an unknown experimental factor could not be ruled out. Strong co-occurrence of HLA alleles, especially DR and DQ, made assigning TCR associations to individual alleles difficult. A further reported finding was that TCR beta sequences accurately predicted the HLA-A and HLA-B alleles for most subjects in the first cohort. According to a later analysis, most CMV-associated TCR beta chains appeared to be HLA-restricted, and the HLA associations seemed to be driven largely by CMV exposure. Because counts were too low, 15 to 20 rarely observed V segments, including chromosome 9 orphons, were excluded from the earlier analysis of a few hundred of the donors. A few of the identified cytomegalovirus-associated TCR beta chains were confirmed in vitro to be specific for cytomegalovirus antigens. The presence/absence analyses assumed that sequencing depth was roughly uniform across donors, and that assumption may not be true. According to a later analysis, TCR association rates differed among HLA loci, with DRB1 alleles showing the most associated TCRs and HLA-C alleles showing the fewest. In a later analysis, HLA-associated TCR beta chains showed more clonal expansion and lower generation probabilities than non-associated chains that were equally common. For the cohort, immune exposure information was limited to CMV serostatus.

Libraries were constructed by the immunoSEQ multiplex PCR assay. For the multiplex PCR, a mixture combining 60 forward primers for TCR Vbeta segments and 13 reverse primers for TCR Jbeta segments was used. A multiplex PCR assay on genomic DNA amplified the CDR3 region of rearranged TCR beta genes. The amplified TCR beta libraries were sequenced on the Illumina HiSeq System as 87-base-pair reads. In the source study's methods: A later analysis tallied 70 million to 100 million unique TCR beta chains across the 650 to 750 repertoires, and about 12 million of those chains were shared by two or more donors. Raw reads were error-corrected and collapsed into unique sequences with a nearest-neighbor algorithm that merged closely related sequences to remove PCR and sequencing errors. Alignment of CDR3 sequences to IMGT reference sequences was used to assign V, D and J gene segments. Each retained sequence needed at least a six-nucleotide match to both a V gene segment and a J gene segment. A rearrangement was called productive if the CDR3 had no stop codons and remained in frame with V and J, and every other rearrangement was called non-productive. Following IMGT convention, CDR3 was defined as the stretch from the second conserved V-encoded cysteine to the conserved J-encoded phenylalanine. In an earlier analysis of some 550 of the donors, sequences lacking an unambiguous match to a single V gene segment were excluded. In an earlier analysis of a few hundred of the donors, a V segment was called functional when productive rearrangements were above 56.7%, and segregating when the standard deviation between donors exceeded 5%. A statistical classification framework was built to diagnose cytomegalovirus status from the catalog of TCR beta chain sequences. A later analysis assigned V and J genes by comparing TCR nucleotide sequences with IMGT/GENE-DB human TR gene sequences. Using the TCRdist pipeline, a later analysis assigned CDR3 sequences along with most-parsimonious VDJ recombination scenarios. In a later analysis, every TCR beta chain was defined by the combination of its CDR3 amino acid sequence and its V-gene family, and reads without a unique V-gene family were dropped. As a way to deal with suspected cross-contamination and a sequencing artifact, a later analysis dropped 450 to 600 nucleotide sequences that were highly shared and had low generation probability. For each public chain, a later analysis derived a clonal expansion index from normalized ranks of inferred template counts within each repertoire. A later analysis computed generation probabilities with a VDJ recombination model fitted to out-of-frame rearrangements, and checked the results against IGoR. In a later analysis, hypergeometric tests were used to score TCR-TCR, TCR-HLA and TCR-CMV co-occurrence, with a repertoire-size bias correction applied to TCR pairs. In a later analysis, false discovery rates were estimated by permuting HLA or CMV assignments 20 times. In a later analysis, co-occurring TCRs were grouped using DBSCAN, with TCRdist sequence similarity added in when clustering inside HLA-allele-positive subsets. Co-occurrence clustering excluded repertoires with fewer than 30,000 or more than 120,000 public chains, plus five with anomalous nucleotide sharing. TCRdb stores this immuneACCESS table with in-frame sequences only. Part of the clones is absent; in the studies checked, under half of the shortfall reflects unresolved V genes, and no reason is known for the rest. V and J calls and clone size follow that table, whereas D and trimming were derived from the DNA. The sample records 150,000 to 200,000 clones, around 75% of which are singletons. The leading ten clones occupy less than 2% of the sample.

A remark on this clone: No cognate antigen has been identified for it. No quality values exist for individual bases; no much larger clone is one base distant.

The cohort was made up of 500 to 800 healthy bone marrow donors. At the time of sampling, all cohort members were nominally healthy, though unrecorded immune exposures were likely present. The donor was CMV seronegative and belonged to the group of over 300 seronegative cohort members. A peripheral blood sample was provided by each donor, and peripheral blood mononuclear cells were used for TCR beta sequencing. Genomic DNA extraction from the blood cell samples was performed with the Qiagen DNeasy Blood Extraction Kit. Trimming removed 4 bases from V and 0 bases from J, leaving 7 bases between the germline ends. The CDR3, from cysteine to phenylalanine, totals 13 residues. Just CDR3 DNA is preserved here, 39 bases in frame from base 1. CDR1 and CDR2, per the germline V gene, are SQVTM and ANQGSEA.

Input material: PBMCs. The sequence was collected from a woman aged 30 to 39 in good health and CMV-seronegative. Here the chain combines TRBV29-1 and TRBJ1-5, with no confidently assigned D gene. The DNA sequence reads TGCAGCGTTGCAGAATATAGCAATCAGCCCCAGCATTTT. This yields the protein CSVAEYSNQPQHF.